This T cell receptor (beta chain) was sequenced in a study of OX40 agonist ivuxolimab in advanced cancers. The repertoire was sequenced with immunoSEQ multiplex PCR; TCRdb's copy has only in-frame clones and lacks some. The sample records 77,000 or so clones, approximately 85% being singletons. Overall study findings and caveats: The authors also found low normalized T-cell clonal expansion in some nonresponders. At 0.1 to 3.0 mg/kg, clonal expansion of CD4+ and CD8+ blood T cells had occurred by week 6.

CDR1 and CDR2 from the germline V gene are GTSNPN and SVGIG (reference sequence). V lost 1 base to trimming and J lost 4 bases, with 20 bases between them. This CDR3 spans 17 amino acids. Of note for this clone: Its matching antigen is unknown.

Sample: CD4+ or CD8+ T cells sorted from blood, taken in a trial of the OX40 agonist ivuxolimab. This chain connects TRBV30 to TRBJ2-1; D not certain. The receptor's source is an adult with an advanced solid tumor such as melanoma, head and neck, liver or kidney cancer. CDR3 in amino acids: CAWSGTESALLYNEQFF. The CDR3 nucleotides read TGTGCCTGGAGTGGGACCGAGAGCGCCTTGCTATACAATGAGCAGTTCTTC. Filled out from reference TRBV30 and TRBJ2-1, the complete variable domain reads SQTIHQWPATLVQPVGSPLSLECTVEGTSNPNLYWYRQAAGRGLQLLFYSVGIGQISSEVPQNLSASRPQDRQFILSSKKLLLSDSGFYLCAWSGTESALLYNEQFFGPGTRLTVL.